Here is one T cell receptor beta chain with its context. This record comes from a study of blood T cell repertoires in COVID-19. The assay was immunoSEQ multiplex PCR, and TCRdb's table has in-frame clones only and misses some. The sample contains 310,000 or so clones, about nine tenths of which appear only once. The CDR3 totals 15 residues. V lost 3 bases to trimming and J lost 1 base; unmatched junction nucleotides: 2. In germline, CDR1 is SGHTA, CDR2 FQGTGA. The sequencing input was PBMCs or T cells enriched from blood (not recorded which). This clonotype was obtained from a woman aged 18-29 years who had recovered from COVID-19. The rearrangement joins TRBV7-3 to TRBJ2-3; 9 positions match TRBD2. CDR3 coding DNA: TGTGCCAGCAGCTTGCGGGGGGGCGGCACAGATACGCAGTATTTT. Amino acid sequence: CASSLRGGGTDTQYF.